This T cell receptor (beta chain) derives from a study of cytomegalovirus exposure and HLA in healthy donors. Regarding the study as a whole: Among TCR sequences, most were rare, though some public TCRs appeared in many donors. Reported results showed that the classifier diagnosed cytomegalovirus status with high specificity and sensitivity.

Turning to this clone: Its target is unknown.

The PCR had 60 Vbeta and 13 Jbeta primers. Method: immunoSEQ multiplex PCR; TCRdb's copy keeps in-frame clones and lacks some. The table includes approximately 100,000 clones, 76% detected once. Looked up from germline, CDR1 is MNHNS and CDR2 is SASEGT. Germline trimming cut 1 base from V and 5 bases from J; bases unmatched to any gene: 7. The CDR3 totals 15 residues. J is TRBJ2-5 and V is TRBV6-1; 7 bases fit TRBD1. This receptor was taken from a woman aged 40 to 50 in good health and CMV-seropositive. Sequencing used PBMCs. The CDR3, as DNA: TGTGCCAGCAGTGAAGGGACAGGTCTCTGGGAGACCCAGTACTTC. The encoded protein is CASSEGTGLWETQYF.